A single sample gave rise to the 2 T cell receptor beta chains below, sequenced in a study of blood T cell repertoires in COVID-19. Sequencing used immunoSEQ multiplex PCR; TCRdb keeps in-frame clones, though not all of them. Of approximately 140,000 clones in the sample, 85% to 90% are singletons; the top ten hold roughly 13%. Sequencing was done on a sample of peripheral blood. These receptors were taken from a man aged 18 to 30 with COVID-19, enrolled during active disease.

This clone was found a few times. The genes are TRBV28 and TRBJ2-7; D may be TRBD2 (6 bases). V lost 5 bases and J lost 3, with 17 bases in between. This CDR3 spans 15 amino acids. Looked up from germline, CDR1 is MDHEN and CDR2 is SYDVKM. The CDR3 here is CASSPGGVSYYEQYF. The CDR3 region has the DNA TGTGCCAGCAGTCCCGGAGGGGTATCCTACTACGAGCAGTACTTC. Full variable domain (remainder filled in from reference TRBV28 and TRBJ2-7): DVKVTQSSRYLVKRTGEKVFLECVQDMDHENMFWYRQDPGLGLRLIYFSYDVKMKEKGDIPEGYSVSREKKERFSLILESASTNQTSMYLCASSPGGVSYYEQYFGPGTRLTVT.

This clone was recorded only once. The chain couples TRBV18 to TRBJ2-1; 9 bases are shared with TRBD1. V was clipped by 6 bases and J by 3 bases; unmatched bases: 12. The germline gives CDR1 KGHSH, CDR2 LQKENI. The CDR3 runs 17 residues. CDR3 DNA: TGTGCCAGCTCTCCCATTCCCGGGACAGGGCACTACAATGAGCAGTTCTTC. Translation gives CASSPIPGTGHYNEQFF.